The rows below give T cell receptor beta chains drawn from one sample of a study of cytomegalovirus exposure and HLA in healthy donors. TCRdb keeps only in-frame clones here, not all; method: immunoSEQ multiplex PCR. Of under 250,000 clones listed, approximately 83% were seen once; the top ten hold approximately 10%. Input material: PBMCs. These receptors were collected from a woman in her 50s in good health and CMV-seropositive. The CDR3 runs from the conserved cysteine through the conserved F or W. The D gene is left open where the match is weak. Expanded clones are given a class, and other clones once, few, many or no size at all.

. | TRBD1 | TRBJ1-1 | TRBV6-5 | CASSYPGTDNTEAFF | TGTGCCAGCAGTTACCCCGGGACAGACAACACTGAAGCTTTCTTT
once | TRBD2 | TRBJ2-3 | TRBV20-1 | CSAARGDPQYF | TGCAGTGCCGCGCGGGGGGATCCGCAGTATTTT
. | TRBD1 | TRBJ1-4 | TRBV29-1 | CSAGTGPNEKLFF | TGCAGCGCGGGGACAGGGCCTAATGAAAAACTGTTTTTT
. | . | TRBJ1-2 | TRBV25-1 | CASSESLGGGYTF | TGTGCCAGCAGTGAATCATTGGGAGGGGGCTACACCTTC
. | . | TRBJ2-3 | TRBV7-9 | CSSSFQSTDTQYF | TGTTCCAGCAGCTTTCAGTCCACAGATACGCAGTATTTT
. | TRBD2 | TRBJ2-5 | TRBV5-1 | CASRPPGTSGEETQYF | TGCGCCAGCAGGCCTCCCGGGACTAGCGGGGAGGAGACCCAGTACTTC
. | . | TRBJ1-5 | TRBV4-1 | CASSQGSGGGNQPQHF | TGCGCCAGCAGCCAAGGGTCCGGGGGGGGAAATCAGCCCCAGCATTTT
. | TRBD1 | TRBJ1-2 | TRBV28 | CASTPAGTGSGYTF | TGTGCCAGCACCCCCGCCGGGACAGGGAGCGGCTACACCTTC
. | TRBD1 | TRBJ1-2 | TRBV6-1 | CASSTGTGLYGYTF | TGTGCCAGCAGCACCGGGACAGGGCTCTATGGCTACACCTTC
. | TRBD1 | TRBJ2-7 | TRBV19 | CASSPDRRSYEQYF | TGTGCCAGTAGTCCGGACAGGAGATCCTACGAGCAGTACTTC
. | . | TRBJ1-1 | TRBV10-1 | CASSELRQSEAFF | TGCGCCAGCAGTGAACTCCGACAGAGTGAAGCTTTCTTT
. | TRBD1 | TRBJ1-3 | TRBV6-6 | CASSFEGQARDF | TGTGCCAGCAGTTTTGAAGGACAGGCGCGAGATTTT
. | TRBD1 | TRBJ2-2 | TRBV2 | CASSWTGMNTGELFF | TGTGCCAGCAGTTGGACAGGGATGAACACCGGGGAGCTGTTTTTT
. | . | TRBJ2-3 | TRBV28 | CASRQGRGRSTHTQYF | TGTGCCAGCAGACAAGGCAGGGGGAGGAGCACACATACGCAGTATTTT
. | . | TRBJ1-2 | TRBV6-1 | CASSGIWGGEASGYTF | TGTGCCAGCAGTGGCATCTGGGGTGGGGAGGCGTCGGGCTACACCTTC
. | . | TRBJ1-1 | TRBV5-4 | CASSSPRGGEDTEAFF | TGTGCCAGCAGCTCCCCCCGGGGGGGGGAAGACACTGAAGCTTTCTTT
once | . | TRBJ2-7 | TRBV29-1 | CSVERDRGSYEQYF | TGCAGCGTTGAGCGGGATAGGGGCTCCTACGAGCAGTACTTC